In its sample, the clone carrying this T cell receptor beta chain was seen a few times. The antigen is not known. Trimming removed 4 bases from V and 6 bases from J; junction bases left unmatched: 3. CDR1 and CDR2 (germline): SEHNR, FQNEAQ (reference sequence). The CDR3 spans 15 residues. Primers: 60 Vbeta forward and 13 Jbeta reverse. Sequenced by immunoSEQ multiplex PCR; TCRdb stores in-frame clones only, minus some. The sample includes about 150,000 clones, around 79% of them seen just once. Healthy bone marrow donors formed the donor group. The entry originates in a study of cytomegalovirus exposure and HLA in healthy donors. Study results and caveats: A later analysis reportedly found fewer N-insertions in an Asian-associated ancestry cluster than the roughly 670-donor mean. Most TCR beta V segments were productive about 87% or about 30% of the time in an earlier analysis. The study recorded 160 or so TCR beta chains that were cytomegalovirus-associated.

This chain links TRBV7-9 with TRBJ2-1; TRBD2 matches 13 bases. The TCR was taken from a man aged 25-45 years in good health and CMV-seropositive. Sequenced input: PBMCs. The CDR3 DNA is TGTGCCAGCAGCTCACTAGCGGGGGGGACCAATGAGCAGTTCTTC. Its protein is CASSSLAGGTNEQFF.